Here is one T cell receptor (beta chain) with its context. The antigen is unknown. This sample is drawn from a study of shared clonotypes between healthy human individuals. Findings and limits, study-wide: Clonotypes not shared had lower generation probabilities than those common to all four donors.

The table came from immunoSEQ multiplex PCR; TCRdb's copy has only in-frame clones and leaves some out. In the table there are around 1,100,000 clones, roughly 80% of which are singletons. The CDR3 sequence is 15 residues long. The V and J ends lost 0 bases and 5 bases respectively, with 10 bases between them. Germline V gene sequence: CDR1 ENHRY, CDR2 SYGVKD. Caucasian adults residing in Nashville, Tennessee made up all the donors. CD45RA-negative memory and CD45RA+ naive subsets were split from the CD4+ cells. Specimen: memory CD4+ T cells from PBMCs. Subset described: CD45RA-negative fraction. This receptor was identified in a man younger than 35 in good health. Some clones in this sample may be carry-over from other donors' samples. The V call is TRBV10-3, the J call TRBJ2-2; D call uncertain. In DNA, the CDR3 is TGTGCCATCAGTGAGTCACCGGTAGTTACCGGGGAGCTGTTTTTT. Protein product: CAISESPVVTGELFF.